Shown below are 16 T cell receptor beta chains from a single sample sequenced in a study of spatial heterogeneity in lung cancer. TCRdb re-analysed the 5' RACE reads in MiXCR, keeping a single row per CDR3 protein. The data show 85,000 to 100,000 distinct CDR3 sequences, over 9.5% seen once. Time point noted: sample taken at primary tumor resection. The sequenced sample was PBMCs, obtained at surgery. The source of these receptors is a male donor with early-stage non-small cell lung cancer.

This clonotype showed up many times. J is TRBJ2-5 and V is TRBV11-3; D might be TRBD1 (5 bases). Germline CDR1 and CDR2: SGHNT and YENEEA. The CDR3 length is 13 residues. With 5 bases removed from V and 1 base from J, the gap between germline ends came to 8 bases. CDR3 loop: CASSPDTQETQYF. CDR3 coding DNA: TGTGCCAGCAGCCCGGACACCCAAGAGACCCAGTACTTC.

This clonotype appeared a few times. The chain links TRBV5-1 to TRBJ2-3; TRBD2 is a possible D gene (5 bases). The CDR3 totals 16 residues. V was shortened by 0 bases and J by 4 bases, with 15 bases between the two germline ends. CDR1 SGHRS and CDR2 YFSETQ come from the germline V gene. DNA for the CDR3: TGCGCCAGCAGCTTGGCCCTAGCTGAATTTTCAGATACGCAGTATTTT. Protein sequence: CASSLALAEFSDTQYF.

At least ten counts were recorded for this clonotype. The chain is built from TRBV3-1 and TRBJ1-3; maybe TRBD1 (5 bases). Trimming removed 4 bases at V and 2 bases at J, with 12 bases between. This CDR3 has 15 residues. Germline CDR1 reads LGHDT; CDR2 reads YNNKEL (reference sequence). The CDR3, as DNA: TGTGCCAGCAGCCCACACCCAGGGACTGGAAACACCATATATTTT. Translated: CASSPHPGTGNTIYF.

The chain links TRBV7-3 to TRBJ1-1; D not resolved. The CDR3 is 12 amino acids. Deletions cut 2 bases from V and 5 bases from J, with 6 bases between. Germline CDR1 SGHTA, CDR2 FQGTGA. CDR3 protein: CASSLPGTEAFF. CDR3 coding DNA: TGTGCCAGCAGCTTACCCGGGACTGAAGCTTTCTTT.

The chain joins TRBV18 to TRBJ2-7; 7 bases agree with TRBD1. The CDR3 contains 13 residues. Germline trimming cut 6 bases from V and 3 bases from J; bases unmatched to any gene: 5. The germline V gene encodes CDR1 KGHSH and CDR2 LQKENI. CDR3 residues: CASSRDRIYEQYF. The CDR3 bases are TGTGCCAGCTCCCGGGACAGAATCTACGAGCAGTACTTC.

The table lists this clonotype with many counts. The V call is TRBV6-6, the J call TRBJ2-1; TRBD2 matches 9 bases. The germline V gene has CDR1 MNHNY and CDR2 SVGAGI (reference sequence). The CDR3 sequence is 16 residues long. V was clipped by 6 bases and J by 7 bases; unmatched bases: 13. CDR3 region: CASRTLPRGRGNEQFF. Here the CDR3 DNA reads TGTGCCAGCAGGACATTACCGCGCGGGAGGGGGAATGAGCAGTTCTTC.

V is TRBV28 and J is TRBJ2-6; 9 nucleotides align to TRBD1. The CDR3 totals 17 residues. J was trimmed by 0 bases and V by 3 bases; bases with no gene match: 3. From germline, CDR1 is MDHEN and CDR2 SYDVKM. The CDR3 loop reads CASSLGQGYSGANVLTF. Here the CDR3 DNA reads TGTGCCAGCAGTTTGGGACAGGGTTACTCTGGGGCCAACGTCCTGACTTTC.

The genes are TRBV20-1 and TRBJ2-3, with D unresolved. The V and J ends lost 3 bases and 8 bases respectively, with 15 bases between them. Germline V gene sequence: CDR1 DFQATT, CDR2 SNEGSKA (reference sequence). The CDR3 has 13 residues. Here the CDR3 DNA reads TGCAGTGCTAGGGACCGCACCGTGGGTACGCAGTATTTT. Translating it yields CSARDRTVGTQYF.

This clonotype occurred a few times. V is TRBV6-2 or TRBV6-3 and J is TRBJ2-3; D is unresolved. With 4 bases removed from V and 5 bases from J, the gap between germline ends came to 13 bases. Per germline, CDR1 MNHEY and CDR2 SVGEGT. This CDR3 comprises 14 residues. The CDR3 region has the DNA TGTGCCAGCAGTTTCCGAATTCAGTTAGATACGCAGTATTTT. Its protein is CASSFRIQLDTQYF.

This clonotype was detected a few times. The CDR3 loop reads CASSFGAGANVLTF. For the CDR3, the DNA is TGTGCCAGCAGTTTCGGTGCTGGGGCCAACGTCCTGACTTTC. The chain combines TRBV12-3 or TRBV12-4 with TRBJ2-6; no clear D. CDR3 length: 14 amino acids. Trimming pared 3 bases from V and 2 bases from J, leaving 5 bases between.

This sequence joins TRBV7-3 and TRBJ1-4, with 7 nucleotides matching TRBD1. The CDR3 is 15 amino acids. Germline CDR1 and CDR2: SGHTA and FQGTGA. V shed 6 bases, J shed 7 bases, and the junction held 11 bases outside the gene matches. CDR3 protein: CASSSRTGFAEKLFF. The CDR3 DNA follows: TGTGCCAGCAGTTCCCGGACAGGTTTTGCTGAAAAACTGTTTTTT.

The chain recombines TRBV27 with TRBJ1-3, with 10 nucleotides matching TRBD1. Germline V gene sequence: CDR1 MNHEY, CDR2 SMNVEV (reference sequence). The junction had 5 bases not matched to a gene; V was cut back by 5 bases and J by 1 base. This CDR3 is built from 16 residues. The CDR3 here is CASSGGQGWSGNTIYF. The CDR3 DNA follows: TGTGCCAGCAGTGGGGGACAGGGGTGGTCTGGAAACACCATATATTTT.

This clonotype was observed a handful of times. CDR3 sequence: CASSLGQGALSEQFF. CDR3 coding DNA: TGCGCCAGCAGCTTAGGACAGGGGGCGCTGAGTGAGCAGTTCTTC. The chain carries TRBV5-1 and TRBJ2-1; 11 bases fit TRBD1. V was clipped by 2 bases and J by 9 bases; unmatched bases: 7. This CDR3 spans 15 amino acids. CDR1 is SGHRS and CDR2 is YFSETQ in the germline V gene.

Ten or more counts support this clonotype. The V gene is TRBV12-3 or TRBV12-4, the J gene TRBJ2-1; possibly TRBD2 for D (6 bases). There are 13 residues in the CDR3. Trimming took 1 base from V and 7 from J, leaving 8 bases between them. DNA for the CDR3: TGTGCCAGCAGTTTAGGCGGGGTTAATGAGCAGTTCTTC. It yields the protein CASSLGGVNEQFF.

This clonotype showed up just a few times. The chain couples TRBV5-1 to TRBJ1-2, with D possibly matching TRBD1 (6 bases). This CDR3 contains 16 residues. V was shortened by 0 bases and J by 4 bases, with 16 bases between the two germline ends. The germline CDR1 and CDR2 sequences are SGHRS and YFSETQ. Here the CDR3 reads CASSLETGRATYGYTF. In DNA, the CDR3 is TGCGCCAGCAGCTTGGAAACAGGGCGCGCGACCTATGGCTACACCTTC.

This clonotype was seen only a few times. The chain is built from TRBV10-3 and TRBJ2-1; TRBD2 agrees at 12 bases. The CDR3 has 14 residues. The J segment lost 3 bases and the V segment lost 10 bases, leaving 4 bases of the junction unmatched. Looked up from germline, CDR1 is ENHRY and CDR2 is SYGVKD. This CDR3 is CATRLAGVYNEQFF. The CDR3 region has the DNA TGTGCCACTCGACTAGCGGGAGTCTACAATGAGCAGTTCTTC.